A single sample gave rise to the 6 T cell receptor beta chains below, sequenced in a study of blood T cells in healthy people across ages. A second PCR of about 7 to 12 cycles used a sample-barcoded 5' primer and a J-beta primer mix. TCRdb re-analysed the 5' RACE reads in MiXCR, keeping a single row per CDR3 protein. The sample contains about 780,000 distinct CDR3 sequences, 20% to 30% of which appear only once. The data also belong to a second study, concerning T cells of mothers and their children.

Sample: blood. The receptors were sampled from a boy younger than 18 in good health.

The chain has TRBV6-5 and TRBJ2-6; D assignment may be TRBD1 or TRBD2 (5 bases each). Trimming cost V 0 bases and J 2 bases, with 8 bases left between them. The CDR3 contains 16 residues. Germline CDR1 MNHEY, CDR2 SVGAGI. As DNA, the CDR3 is TGTGCCAGCAGTTACTCGCCGGGACCTGGGGCCAACGTCCTGACTTTC. This codes for CASSYSPGPGANVLTF.

This clonotype was picked up a small number of times. V and J are TRBV7-9 and TRBJ1-2; a possible D gene is TRBD1 (6 bases). The CDR3 length is 16 residues. CDR1 is SEHNR, CDR2 FQNEAQ, per germline (reference sequence). Trimming cost V 2 bases and J 5 bases, with 18 bases left between them. The CDR3 coding sequence is TGTGCCAGCAGCTTAACAGGGATGGATGGAGGGTATGGCTACACCTTC. Protein: CASSLTGMDGGYGYTF.

There are many counts of this clonotype. The rearrangement joins TRBV7-3 to TRBJ2-2; D uncertain. This CDR3 contains 12 residues. Trimming pared 2 bases from V and 6 bases from J, leaving 4 bases between. Germline CDR1 is SGHTA and CDR2 is FQGTGA. CDR3 DNA: TGTGCCAGCAGCTTAGAGGCCGGGGAGCTGTTTTTT. Encoded protein: CASSLEAGELFF.

This clonotype was observed a handful of times. The rearrangement links TRBV18 to TRBJ2-1, with a possible D match to TRBD1 (6 bases). CDR1 KGHSH and CDR2 LQKENI come from the germline V gene. The CDR3 length is 13 residues. Trimming took 8 bases from V and 9 from J, leaving 17 bases between them. CDR3 DNA sequence: TGTGCCAGCCATCCCGGACAAGGGGGTGAGCAGTTCTTC. Residues: CASHPGQGGEQFF.

This clonotype was seen a few times. V usage is TRBV2 and J usage is TRBJ2-1; D tentatively reads TRBD1 or TRBD2 (7 bases each). The CDR3 totals 17 residues. Germline CDR1 is SNHLY and CDR2 is FYNNEI. Between the trimmed V and J ends, which lost 5 bases and 5 bases, there was a span of 22 bases. CDR3 protein: CASSNPQGGLADNEQFF. Written as DNA, the CDR3 is TGTGCCAGCAGTAATCCCCAGGGGGGGCTCGCCGACAATGAGCAGTTCTTC.

In this sample, this clonotype turned up a few times. The junction departs from the called germline gene at one end, perhaps through a read error. The chain has TRBV5-5 and TRBJ2-5, with D possibly TRBD1 on 6 matching bases. Germline V CDR1 and CDR2: SGHKS, YYEKEE (reference sequence). CDR3 length: 14 residues. CDR3 in amino acids: CASRPGQIQETQYF. CDR3 nucleotide sequence: TGTGCCAGCAGACCCGGACAGATCCAAGAGACCCAGTACTTT.